The present T cell receptor (beta chain) was sequenced within a study of T cell responses to AZD1222 COVID-19 vaccine. Clones were sequenced by immunoSEQ multiplex PCR, and TCRdb holds only the in-frame ones, with some missing. The table has more than 95,000 clones, roughly 89% seen once. Per the germline V gene, CDR1 is SNHLY and CDR2 is FYNNEI. This CDR3 is 16 amino acids long. V lost 0 bases and J 9 bases, leaving 15 bases between the germline ends. Specimen: peripheral blood, collected on day 0 of AZD1222 vaccination. This receptor was obtained from an adult in good health. The V gene is TRBV2, the J gene TRBJ1-6; D remains unclear. The CDR3 DNA is TGTGCCAGCAGTGAAGCTCGGCCAGTCCGGCTTTCACCCCTCCACTTT. Translation gives CASSEARPVRLSPLHF.